Described below is a single T cell receptor beta chain sequence and its context. Its antigen is undetermined. A 5'RACE template-switching step, the method used to make TCR cDNA, added a universal primer site and UMIs. TCRdb passed the 5' RACE reads through MiXCR, listing each CDR3 protein once. The profile shows around 200,000 distinct CDR3 sequences, about 11% of them singletons. These data originate in a study of T cells after yellow fever vaccination. The study's findings and limits: Among all clonotypes, a small share was observed in both CD4 and CD8 compartments.

Germline loops: CDR1 SEHNR, CDR2 FQNEAQ (reference sequence). The CDR3 consists of 15 residues. V lost 1 base to trimming and J lost 9 bases, with 16 bases between them. Here the sequenced sample was CD8+ T cells sorted from PBMCs, taken 15 days after the yellow fever booster vaccination. This sequence was found in a young man who received the YFV17D yellow fever vaccine. The rearrangement links TRBV7-9 to TRBJ2-1; tentatively, D is TRBD2 (5 bases). This chain's CDR3 is CASSLDPGIAVEQFF. The CDR3 nucleotides read TGTGCCAGCAGCTTAGACCCGGGGATTGCGGTTGAGCAGTTCTTC.